Each of the 6 T cell receptor beta chains below was sequenced from the same sample in a study of T cells in Graves' hyperthyroidism and ophthalmopathy. Researchers amplified the TCR beta CDR3 regions from RNA transcripts. In the first-round RT-PCR of the TCR CDR3, the HTBI primer set was used. One entry per CDR3 protein, called by TCRdb with MiXCR from the multiplex PCR reads. This sample carries hundreds of thousands of distinct CDR3 sequences, about 24% of them seen once, and the ten largest clones take about 11%. The sample comprised blood. The receptors stem from a woman in her twenties or thirties with Graves' ophthalmopathy.

This clonotype occurred many times. This chain uses TRBV19 with TRBJ2-7; TRBD2 agrees at 8 bases. The trim removed 5 bases at V and 4 bases at J, leaving 13 bases unmatched. The CDR3 consists of 16 residues. Germline V gene data show CDR1 as LNHDA and CDR2 as SQIVND (reference sequence). CDR3 nucleotides: TGTGCCAGTAGTCCCCAGTCGGGGGGGGAGGAATACGAGCAGTACTTC. It encodes CASSPQSGGEEYEQYF. Supplemented by reference TRBV19 and TRBJ2-7, the full variable domain reads DGGITQSPKYLFRKEGQNVTLSCEQNLNHDAMYWYRQDPGQGLRLIYYSQIVNDFQKGDIAEGYSVSREKKESFPLTVTSAQKNPTAFYLCASSPQSGGEEYEQYFGPGTRLTVT.

This clonotype has a count of ten or more. The J gene is TRBJ2-7, the V gene TRBV6-1, with D tentatively TRBD1 (6 bases). The CDR3 runs 14 residues. The germline gives CDR1 MNHNS, CDR2 SASEGT. V lost 7 bases to trimming and J lost 1 base, with 14 bases between them. CDR3 coding DNA: TGTGCCAGCAAGTCAGGGCAGGGGTCCTACGAGCAGTACTTC. Encoded protein: CASKSGQGSYEQYF.

This clonotype came up many times. V usage is TRBV6-5 and J usage is TRBJ1-2; D remains unclear. Between the trimmed V and J ends, which lost 0 bases and 3 bases, there was a span of 8 bases. Germline CDR1 and CDR2: MNHEY and SVGAGI. CDR3 length: 14 residues. Here the CDR3 reads CASSYSTQHYGYTF. CDR3 nucleotide sequence: TGTGCCAGCAGTTACTCGACACAGCACTATGGCTACACCTTC.

This clonotype showed up many times. J is TRBJ1-1 and V is TRBV15; D is perhaps TRBD1 (5 bases). From germline, CDR1 is LNHNV and CDR2 YYDKDF (reference sequence). The CDR3 covers 14 residues. Deletions cut 0 bases from V and 13 bases from J, with 18 bases between. The CDR3 coding sequence is TGTGCCACCAGCAGAGAACGGGACCCCCTGAAGGATTTCTTT. As protein: CATSRERDPLKDFF.

Here the CDR3 reads CSARPHTEAFF. In DNA, the CDR3 is TGCAGTGCTAGACCCCACACTGAAGCTTTCTTT. The gene calls are TRBV20-1 and TRBJ1-1; unclear D gene. The V end lost 2 bases, the J end lost 3 bases, and 4 bases lay between the germline ends. The CDR3 loop spans 11 amino acids. The V gene's germline CDR1 is DFQATT and CDR2 SNEGSKA (reference sequence).

This clonotype was observed many times. J is TRBJ2-2 and V is TRBV6-5; D may be TRBD1 or TRBD2 (6 bases each). The germline V gene encodes CDR1 MNHEY and CDR2 SVGAGI. V was clipped by 4 bases and J by 7 bases, with 13 bases between them. The CDR3 length is 14 residues. In nucleotides, the CDR3 is TGTGCCAGCAGTTCGTGGGGGGCGGTCGGGGAGCTGTTTTTT. This gives the protein CASSSWGAVGELFF.